The 20 T cell receptor beta chains in this list originate from one sample, sequenced in a study of cytomegalovirus exposure and HLA in healthy donors. PCR primers comprised 60 Vbeta and 13 Jbeta primers. Sequenced by immunoSEQ multiplex PCR; TCRdb stores in-frame clones only, minus some. The table has around 180,000 clones, more than 85% seen once. Sequencing input: PBMCs. Receptors originate from a girl under three years old in good health and CMV-seronegative.

This rearrangement joins TRBV6-6 to TRBJ2-7; weak D call: TRBD2 (7 bases). The CDR3 contains 15 residues. V was shortened by 0 bases and J by 3 bases, with 12 bases between the two germline ends. The V gene's germline CDR1 is MNHNY and CDR2 SVGAGI (reference sequence). The CDR3 DNA reads as TGTGCCAGCAGTTACTCGGGGGCGGGGGACTACGAGCAGTACTTC. Protein product: CASSYSGAGDYEQYF.

The chain is built from TRBV5-1 and TRBJ2-1, with a tentative D call TRBD1 (6 bases). The CDR3 loop spans 16 amino acids. The V gene lost 7 bases and the J gene lost 0 bases, with 17 bases spanning the gap. Germline CDR1 SGHRS, CDR2 YFSETQ. CDR3 sequence (DNA): TGCGCCAGCTGCCCTTGGGGGCTCGCCTCCTACAATGAGCAGTTCTTC. Translation gives CASCPWGLASYNEQFF.

The chain joins TRBV7-6 to TRBJ2-7; 11 positions agree with TRBD1. The CDR3 loop spans 15 amino acids. Germline V gene lookup returns CDR1 SGHVS and CDR2 FNYEAQ. V lost 5 bases and J lost 3; bases outside the gene matches: 6. The CDR3 here is CASSPGTGGRYEQYF. CDR3 in DNA: TGTGCCAGCAGCCCAGGGACAGGGGGACGCTACGAGCAGTACTTC. The complete variable domain, with remaining parts taken from reference TRBV7-6 and TRBJ2-7, reads GAGVSQSPRYKVTKRGQDVALRCDPISGHVSLYWYRQALGQGPEFLTYFNYEAQQDKSGLPNDRFSAERPEGSISTLTIQRTEQRDSAMYRCASSPGTGGRYEQYFGPGTRLTVT.

The chain is built from TRBV19 and TRBJ1-2, with TRBD1 identical over 7 bases. With 5 bases clipped from V and 6 bases from J, the junction kept 6 bases outside the gene matches. Germline CDR1 is LNHDA and CDR2 is SQIVND (reference sequence). This CDR3 has 13 residues. DNA for the CDR3: TGTGCCAGTAGTCCCCTAGGGGGCGATGGCTACACCTTC. Protein: CASSPLGGDGYTF.

The gene calls are TRBV7-2 and TRBJ2-3; the D gene is possibly TRBD2 (6 bases). CDR1 and CDR2 (germline): SGHTA, FQGNSA. This CDR3 is 16 amino acids long. V was cut by 4 bases and J by 2 bases, with 16 bases left in between. This CDR3 is CASSSQWRGSTDTQYF. DNA of the CDR3: TGTGCCAGCAGCTCCCAGTGGCGGGGTTCCACAGATACGCAGTATTTT.

This clone was seen only a few times. V gene TRBV13 combines with J gene TRBJ1-1, with unresolved D. Between the trimmed V and J ends, which lost 0 bases and 4 bases, there was a span of 9 bases. From germline, CDR1 is PRHDT and CDR2 FYEKMQ (reference sequence). The length of the CDR3 is 14 residues. CDR3 sequence (DNA): TGTGCCAGCAGCTTAGGGAGTAGGAGCACTGAAGCTTTCTTT. It is translated as CASSLGSRSTEAFF.

This clone was seen once. The genes are TRBV9 and TRBJ2-7; possible D gene TRBD1, 5 bases. Between the trimmed V and J ends, which lost 0 bases and 3 bases, there was a span of 13 bases. CDR3 length: 15 residues. CDR1 is SGDLS, CDR2 YYNGEE, per germline. The CDR3 region is CASSVGLQASYEQYF. For the CDR3, the DNA is TGTGCCAGCAGCGTAGGATTACAGGCTAGCTACGAGCAGTACTTC. The full variable domain, with the rest looked up from reference TRBV9 and TRBJ2-7, is DSGVTQTPKHLITATGQRVTLRCSPRSGDLSVYWYQQSLDQGLQFLIQYYNGEERAKGNILERFSAQQFPDLHSELNLSSLELGDSALYFCASSVGLQASYEQYFGPGTRLTVT.

The chain has TRBV19 and TRBJ1-2; D may be TRBD1 (6 bases). The V gene's germline CDR1 is LNHDA and CDR2 SQIVND (reference sequence). This CDR3 is 12 amino acids long. Trimming cost V 3 bases and J 8 bases, with 10 bases left between them. The CDR3: CASSMGARGYTF. CDR3 DNA sequence: TGTGCCAGTAGTATGGGGGCGCGGGGCTACACCTTC.

V gene TRBV7-9 combines with J gene TRBJ1-1; D is perhaps TRBD1 (6 bases). V lost 2 bases and J 2 bases, leaving 15 bases between the germline ends. The germline V gene encodes CDR1 SEHNR and CDR2 FQNEAQ (reference sequence). This CDR3 contains 16 residues. The CDR3 region is CASSLHPGDRNTEAFF. The CDR3 bases are TGTGCCAGCAGCTTACACCCAGGGGATAGAAACACTGAAGCTTTCTTT.

CDR3 sequence reads: CASSPPGTENTEAFF. The CDR3 coding sequence is TGTGCCAGCAGCCCACCCGGGACAGAGAACACTGAAGCTTTCTTT. The gene calls are TRBV5-4 and TRBJ1-1; 7 nucleotides line up with TRBD1. The CDR3 is 15 residues long. From germline, CDR1 is SGHNT and CDR2 YYREEE (reference sequence). V gave up 4 bases and J gave up 1 base; unmatched junction bases: 7.

The chain couples TRBV5-1 to TRBJ2-3, with 14 bases matching TRBD2. Germline CDR1 is SGHRS and CDR2 is YFSETQ. The V gene end was trimmed by 4 bases and the J gene end by 5 bases; junction bases not matched to a gene: 6. The CDR3 is 16 amino acids. CDR3 sequence: CASSQGTSGGGDTQYF. The CDR3 DNA is TGCGCCAGCAGCCAGGGGACTAGCGGGGGCGGAGATACGCAGTATTTT.

This chain connects TRBV21-1 to TRBJ2-7; the table's D gene call, TRBD1, was not cross checked with the DNA. TRBV21-1 is designated a pseudogene. This CDR3 spans 16 amino acids. The CDR3 DNA is TGTGCCAGCAGCAGAAGGAAGGCAGGGGGTTTTTACGAGCAGTACTTC. Its translation is CASSRRKAGGFYEQYF.

The chain recombines TRBV2 with TRBJ1-6, with TRBD1 as a possible D gene (6 bases). Trimming removed 6 bases at V and 13 bases at J, with 13 bases between. The CDR3 sequence is 12 residues long. Per germline, CDR1 SNHLY and CDR2 FYNNEI. Here the CDR3 reads CASSAQGSPLHF. The CDR3 bases are TGTGCCAGCAGCGCCCAGGGGAGTCCCCTCCACTTT.

The chain employs TRBV4-1 and TRBJ2-6; D not certain. This CDR3 spans 15 amino acids. The V gene's germline CDR1 is MGHRA and CDR2 YSYEKL. V was clipped by 1 base and J by 4 bases, with 8 bases between them. CDR3 loop: CASSQVPTGANVLTF. The DNA of the CDR3 is TGCGCCAGCAGCCAAGTACCTACGGGGGCCAACGTCCTGACTTTC.

To note about this clone: An end of the junction differs from the germline gene, which may be a read error. The chain joins TRBV7-9 to TRBJ2-1, with unresolved D. In germline, CDR1 is SEHNR, CDR2 FQNEAQ (reference sequence). This CDR3 spans 15 amino acids. CDR3 region: CSSSIIISSYNEQFF. The CDR3, as DNA: TGTTCCAGCAGCATCATTATTAGCTCCTACAATGAGCAGTTCTTC.

V and J are TRBV30 and TRBJ1-1; TRBD1 aligns across 9 bases. Germline V gene sequence: CDR1 GTSNPN, CDR2 SVGIG (reference sequence). J gave up 4 bases and V 3 bases, and 6 bases lay outside the gene matches. The CDR3 extends over 14 amino acids. The CDR3 spells CAWSRTGAGTEAFF. CDR3 bases: TGTGCCTGGAGCAGGACAGGGGCGGGCACTGAAGCTTTCTTT.

This clone was observed a single time. The rearrangement uses TRBV15 and TRBJ2-2; the D gene is possibly TRBD2 (6 bases). The CDR3 spans 15 residues. CDR1 and CDR2 from the germline V gene are LNHNV and YYDKDF (reference sequence). Trimming took off 0 bases at V and 8 bases at J, with 13 bases between the two ends. Written as DNA, the CDR3 is TGTGCCACCAGCAGAGATGGAACAGGACTAGGGGAGCTGTTTTTT. Its protein is CATSRDGTGLGELFF.

The chain has TRBV5-1 and TRBJ2-1; D is ambiguous. This CDR3 is 14 amino acids long. The V gene's germline CDR1 is SGHRS and CDR2 YFSETQ. V was pared by 2 bases and J by 3 bases, with 9 bases between. The CDR3 nucleotides are TGCGCCAGCAGCTTTCTGGAGCTCTACAATGAGCAGTTCTTC. Translating it yields CASSFLELYNEQFF.

The chain combines TRBV30 with TRBJ2-5; no definite D call. The CDR3 loop spans 12 amino acids. V was clipped by 2 bases and J by 0 bases, with 4 bases between them. From germline, CDR1 is GTSNPN and CDR2 SVGIG (reference sequence). The CDR3 nucleotides read TGTGCCTGGAGTCCGGACCAAGAGACCCAGTACTTC. Protein sequence: CAWSPDQETQYF.

This clone appeared a single time. The chain uses TRBV5-4 and TRBJ2-1; 14 nucleotides match TRBD2. The CDR3 loop spans 18 amino acids. Germline V gene data show CDR1 as SGHNT and CDR2 as YYREEE (reference sequence). With 0 bases clipped from V and 7 bases from J, the junction kept 9 bases outside the gene matches. CDR3 protein: CASSLGAHGTSGRNEQFF. The DNA for the CDR3 is TGTGCCAGCAGCTTGGGGGCACACGGGACTAGCGGGAGAAATGAGCAGTTCTTC.